Listed below are T cell receptor beta chains from one sample, sequenced in a study of human T cells and chemical hapten exposure. TCRdb reprocessed the RACE reads with MiXCR, giving one entry per CDR3 protein. This table holds fewer than 130,000 distinct CDR3 sequences, more than 9.5% found once. Sequenced material: whole blood, taken in connection with sensitization to the hapten diphenylcyclopropenone (DPC). These receptors came from a woman in her thirties or forties with alopecia areata. Some clones in this sample may be carry-over from other donors' samples. Both conserved end residues are part of each CDR3. D genes are given only for firm matches. Rows may omit the clone size; those that give it use once, few, many or a size class.

TRBV6-6	TRBJ2-7	-	few	TGTGCCAGCAGTTCCTGGGCCCTAAACTCCTACGAGCAGTACTTC	CASSSWALNSYEQYF
TRBV28	TRBJ1-6	-	-	TGTGCCAGCAGTGTGGGGTCTCGGCCCCTCCACTTT	CASSVGSRPLHF
TRBV6-2/TRBV6-3	TRBJ1-2	-	-	TGTGCCAGCACCCAGAGCCAGAGAGCTTATGGCTACACCTTC	CASTQSQRAYGYTF
TRBV6-6	TRBJ1-5	-	many	TGTGCCAGCAGTCAGGGACGGAACAATCAGCCCCAGCATTTT	CASSQGRNNQPQHF
TRBV3-1	TRBJ2-1	TRBD1	many	TGTGCCAGCAGCCCCCGGGACAGGGGGAATAGGGGTGAGCAGTTCTTC	CASSPRDRGNRGEQFF
TRBV11-2	TRBJ2-5	TRBD2	-	TGTGCCAGCAGCTTAAGCCGCGGGAGGAGGCAAGAGACCCAGTACTTC	CASSLSRGRRQETQYF
TRBV7-9	TRBJ1-1	-	many	TGTGCCAGCACCACGGGGGATCTTACTGAAGCTTTCTTT	CASTTGDLTEAFF
TRBV7-2	TRBJ2-5	-	few	TGTGCCAGCAGCTTAGACGGCAGGGCGGGAGAGACCCAGTACTTC	CASSLDGRAGETQYF
TRBV6-2/TRBV6-3	TRBJ2-6	-	few	TGTGCCAGCAGAGTATCCGGAGGCACTGGGGCCAACGTCCTGACTTTC	CASRVSGGTGANVLTF
TRBV30	TRBJ1-3	-	many	TGTGCCTGGAGTGGGCAGGGCAACTCTGGAAACACCATATATTTT	CAWSGQGNSGNTIYF
TRBV6-5	TRBJ2-7	TRBD2	-	TGTGCCAGCAGCCCCGGGGGGGGTAGCTCCTACGAGCAGTACTTC	CASSPGGGSSYEQYF
TRBV28	TRBJ1-2	-	many	TGTGCCAGCAGTTTATGGGCCCGGCAGGGTTCAGCTAACTATGGCTACACCTTC	CASSLWARQGSANYGYTF
TRBV29-1	TRBJ2-7	-	many	TGCAGCGTTCAGACAGGCCTCAGCTCCTACGAGCAGTACTTC	CSVQTGLSSYEQYF
TRBV4-1	TRBJ2-1	TRBD1	few	TGCGCCAGCATCCCGACAGGGGGCATCTACAATGAGCAGTTCTTC	CASIPTGGIYNEQFF
TRBV18	TRBJ2-1	TRBD1	-	TGTGCCAGCTCACCACTCCTACAGGGGTCATATGAGCAGTTCTTC	CASSPLLQGSYEQFF
TRBV20-1	TRBJ1-1	-	many	TGCAGTGCTCGTCCGCCATATAACACTGAAGCTTTCTTT	CSARPPYNTEAFF
TRBV12-3/TRBV12-4	TRBJ1-2	-	many	TGTGCCAGCAGCTACGTTAACTATGGCTACACCTTC	CASSYVNYGYTF
TRBV6-2/TRBV6-3	TRBJ2-3	-	-	TGTGCCAGCAGTTTGGGTAATCTTCCCGCAGTTTCGTTT	CASSLGNLPAVSF
TRBV7-2	TRBJ1-4	TRBD1	many	TGTGCCAGCAGCGGACCGGGACAGGGATCTAATGAAAAACTGTTTTTT	CASSGPGQGSNEKLFF
TRBV18	TRBJ2-7	-	many	TGTGCCAGCTCACCACTAGGGACCGTTCCCTACGAGCAGTACTTC	CASSPLGTVPYEQYF
TRBV6-5	TRBJ2-2	-	many	TGTGCCAGCACCCTCACGGCCGTCACCGGGGAGCTGTTTTTT	CASTLTAVTGELFF
TRBV12-3/TRBV12-4	TRBJ2-2	TRBD2	few	TGTGCCAGCAGCCGAGCGGGAAGGAACACCGGGGAGCTGTTTTTT	CASSRAGRNTGELFF
TRBV10-3	TRBJ2-1	-	few	TGTGCCATCAGTGTCGATGCGGTGGTGAATGAGCAGTTCTTC	CAISVDAVVNEQFF
TRBV9	TRBJ1-5	-	few	TGTGCCAGCAGCCTAATGGGGGGACAGCCCCAGCATTTT	CASSLMGGQPQHF
TRBV6-5	TRBJ2-1	TRBD2	many	TGTGCCAGCAGCGGCGGGAGGAGGTATGAGCAGTTCTTC	CASSGGRRYEQFF
TRBV19	TRBJ2-1	-	medium-sized	TGTGCCAGTAGTATAGGTTGGGGGAGCTCCTACAATGAGCAGTTCTTC	CASSIGWGSSYNEQFF
TRBV29-1	TRBJ2-5	TRBD2	many	TGCAGCGTTAGGGACGGGAGGGCCTTGAAAGAGACCCAGTACTTC	CSVRDGRALKETQYF
TRBV2	TRBJ2-5	TRBD2	-	TGTGCCAGCAGCCCCGGGGGGAGGCAGACCCAGTACTTC	CASSPGGRQTQYF
TRBV20-1	TRBJ1-2	TRBD1	many	TGCAGTGCCACGGACAGGGAGATTGGCTACACCTTC	CSATDREIGYTF
TRBV6-1	TRBJ1-3	-	-	TGTGCCAGCAGTGAAGCCTCCGGGACTACTGGAAACACCATATATTTT	CASSEASGTTGNTIYF
TRBV29-1	TRBJ2-1	TRBD2	-	TGCAGCGTTGCTCCTAGCGGGAGGATTGGGAAGAAGGGCAATGAGCAGTTCTTC	CSVAPSGRIGKKGNEQFF
TRBV3-1	TRBJ1-5	-	-	TGTGCCAGCAGCCAAGATGGCCAGGGGAATCAGCCCCAGCATTTT	CASSQDGQGNQPQHF
TRBV7-2	TRBJ1-2	TRBD1	many	TGTGCCAGCAGCTTAGTGCCAGGGGGCGCCTATGGCTACACCTTC	CASSLVPGGAYGYTF
TRBV7-3	TRBJ1-2	TRBD1	many	TGTGCCAGCAGCCCCGACAGGGGGCTTGGCTATGGCTACACCTTC	CASSPDRGLGYGYTF
TRBV6-5	TRBJ2-7	TRBD2	many	TGTGCCAGCGCGGGGGAGAGTTACGAGCAGTACTTC	CASAGESYEQYF
TRBV7-2	TRBJ1-6	TRBD1	many	TGTGCCAGCAGCTTTGTGGACAGGGCGGGTAATTCACCCCTCCACTTT	CASSFVDRAGNSPLHF
TRBV20-1	TRBJ2-7	TRBD2	few	TGCAGTGCTACCGGACTAGCGGGGGTTCCAGCCTACGAGCAGTACTTC	CSATGLAGVPAYEQYF
TRBV7-3	TRBJ1-2	-	-	TGTGCCAGCAGCTTAACGAACGAGGGTAGCGGCTACACCTTC	CASSLTNEGSGYTF
TRBV5-4	TRBJ2-2	-	few	TGTGCCAGCAGCCCGGCCCGGGTGTGGAACACCGGGGAGCTGTTTTTT	CASSPARVWNTGELFF
TRBV7-2	TRBJ2-3	-	-	TGTGCCAGCAGCCCCGTAACAGGGTGGACAGATACGCAGTATTTT	CASSPVTGWTDTQYF
TRBV5-5	TRBJ2-3	-	-	TGTGCCAGCAGCTTGAGCATCCAGGGGAGGGCAGATACGCAGTATTTT	CASSLSIQGRADTQYF
TRBV7-8	TRBJ1-1	-	-	TGTGCCAGCAGCGAACGGACAGCAAACACTGAAGCTTTCTTT	CASSERTANTEAFF
TRBV7-9	TRBJ2-1	TRBD2	many	TGTGCCAGCAGCTCAGCGGGGGGGGTCCCTGAGCAGTTCTTC	CASSSAGGVPEQFF
TRBV7-9	TRBJ1-1	-	few	TGTGCCAGCAGATCAGGAGGGAGGGTTGGGACTGAAGCTTTCTTT	CASRSGGRVGTEAFF
TRBV12-3/TRBV12-4	TRBJ2-1	TRBD2	many	TGTGCCAGCAGATCACGACTAGCGAACAATGAGCAGTTCTTC	CASRSRLANNEQFF
TRBV7-8	TRBJ2-5	-	many	TGTGCCAGCAGCTTAAGGGGTCAAGAGACCCAGTACTTC	CASSLRGQETQYF
TRBV6-6	TRBJ2-7	-	many	TGTGCCAGCAGTTCCTCGAAGGGGGGTCCGAGCTCCTACGAGCAGTACTTC	CASSSSKGGPSSYEQYF
TRBV5-4	TRBJ1-1	-	few	TGTGCCAGCAGCCCACCAACTCTCGGGGCTGAAGCTTTCTTT	CASSPPTLGAEAFF
TRBV27	TRBJ2-7	-	many	TGTGCCAGCAGTTTAACCCGTGACTCCTACGAGCAGTACTTC	CASSLTRDSYEQYF
TRBV19	TRBJ1-2	-	few	TGTGCCAGTAGTAAAAACGGACTTAACTATGGCTACACCTTC	CASSKNGLNYGYTF
TRBV29-1	TRBJ1-1	TRBD1	-	TGCAGCGTTGGGACAGGAGGCATGAACACTGAAGCTTTCTTT	CSVGTGGMNTEAFF